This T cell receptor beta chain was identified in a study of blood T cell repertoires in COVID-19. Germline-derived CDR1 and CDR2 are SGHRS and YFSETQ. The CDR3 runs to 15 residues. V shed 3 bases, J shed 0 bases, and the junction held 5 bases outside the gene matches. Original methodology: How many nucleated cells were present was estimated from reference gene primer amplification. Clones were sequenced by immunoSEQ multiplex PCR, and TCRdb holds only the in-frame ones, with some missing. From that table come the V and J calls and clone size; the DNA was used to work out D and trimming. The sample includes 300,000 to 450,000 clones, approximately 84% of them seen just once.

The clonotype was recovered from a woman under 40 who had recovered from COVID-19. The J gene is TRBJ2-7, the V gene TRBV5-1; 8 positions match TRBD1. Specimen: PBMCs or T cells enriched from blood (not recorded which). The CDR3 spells CASSSGTGRSYEQYF. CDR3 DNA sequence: TGCGCCAGCAGCTCCGGGACAGGTCGCTCCTACGAGCAGTACTTC.